This T cell receptor beta chain was captured by sequencing in a study of metastatic and nonmetastatic thyroid tumors. Every patient underwent thyroid surgery untreated. MiXCR re-clonotyped the PCR reads for TCRdb. Here the sample spans tens of thousands of clones, just over 14% being singletons. The CDR3 covers 19 residues. After removal of 4 bases from V and 2 bases from J, the junction contained 14 bases not matched to a gene. Germline assignment: CDR1 LNHDA and CDR2 SQIVND (reference sequence). At least ten counts were recorded for this clone. The V and J genes are TRBV19 and TRBJ2-6, with TRBD1 matching over 7 bases. The receptor's source is a female donor with papillary thyroid cancer or a benign thyroid nodule (not recorded which). Some clones in this sample may be carry-over from other donors' samples. The source material was tumor tissue. The CDR3 region has the DNA TGTGCCAGTAGTACGCTAGAGACAGGGAAGGAAACTGGGGCCAACGTCCTGACTTTC. Encoded protein: CASSTLETGKETGANVLTF.